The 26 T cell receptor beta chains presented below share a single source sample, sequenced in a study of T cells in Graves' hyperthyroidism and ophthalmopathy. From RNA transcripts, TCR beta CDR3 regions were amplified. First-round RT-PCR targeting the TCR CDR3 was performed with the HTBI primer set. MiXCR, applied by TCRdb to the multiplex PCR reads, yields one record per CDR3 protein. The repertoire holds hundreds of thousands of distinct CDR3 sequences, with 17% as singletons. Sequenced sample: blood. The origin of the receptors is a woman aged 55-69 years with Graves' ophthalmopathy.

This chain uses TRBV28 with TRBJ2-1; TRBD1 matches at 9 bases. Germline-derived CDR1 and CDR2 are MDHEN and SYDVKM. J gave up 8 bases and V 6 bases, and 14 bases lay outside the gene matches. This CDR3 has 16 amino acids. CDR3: CASRGGGTGFIDEQFF. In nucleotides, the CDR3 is TGTGCCAGCAGGGGGGGAGGGACAGGGTTTATCGATGAGCAGTTCTTC.

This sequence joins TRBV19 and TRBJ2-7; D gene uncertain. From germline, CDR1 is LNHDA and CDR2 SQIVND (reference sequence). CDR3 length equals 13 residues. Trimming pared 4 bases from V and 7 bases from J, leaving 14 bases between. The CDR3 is CASSSGAIGEQYF. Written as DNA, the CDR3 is TGTGCCAGTAGTAGCGGAGCGATAGGGGAGCAGTACTTC.

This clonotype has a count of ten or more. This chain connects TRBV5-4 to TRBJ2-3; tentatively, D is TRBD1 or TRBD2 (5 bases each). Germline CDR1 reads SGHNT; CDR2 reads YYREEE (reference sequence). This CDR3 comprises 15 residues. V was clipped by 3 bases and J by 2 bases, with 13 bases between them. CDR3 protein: CASSYDGAATDTQYF. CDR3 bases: TGTGCCAGCAGCTATGACGGGGCTGCCACAGATACGCAGTATTTT.

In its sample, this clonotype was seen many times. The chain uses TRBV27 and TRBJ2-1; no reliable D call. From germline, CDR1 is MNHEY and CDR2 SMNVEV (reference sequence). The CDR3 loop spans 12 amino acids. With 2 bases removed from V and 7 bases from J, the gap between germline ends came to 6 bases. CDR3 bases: TGTGCCAGCAGTTTACTGGGAAATGAGCAGTTCTTC. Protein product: CASSLLGNEQFF.

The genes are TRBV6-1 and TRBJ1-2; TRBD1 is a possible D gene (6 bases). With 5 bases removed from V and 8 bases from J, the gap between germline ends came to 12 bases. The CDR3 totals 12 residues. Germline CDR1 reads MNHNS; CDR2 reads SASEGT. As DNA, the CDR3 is TGTGCCAGCAGTCGGGGGGCCGAGGGCTACACCTTC. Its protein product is CASSRGAEGYTF.

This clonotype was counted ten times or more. The CDR3 nucleotides are TGTGCCAGTAGGACAGGCGGCCGGGACACTGAAGCTTTCTTT. Protein product: CASRTGGRDTEAFF. The chain recombines TRBV19 with TRBJ1-1, with D tentatively TRBD1 (6 bases). The CDR3 runs 14 residues. Germline V gene data show CDR1 as LNHDA and CDR2 as SQIVND (reference sequence). Trimming stripped 6 bases from V and 3 bases from J, with 14 bases between.

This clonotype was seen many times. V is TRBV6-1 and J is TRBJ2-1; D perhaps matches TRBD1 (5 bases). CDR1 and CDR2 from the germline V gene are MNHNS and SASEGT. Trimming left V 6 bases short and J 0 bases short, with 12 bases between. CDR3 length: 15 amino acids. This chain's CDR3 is CASSERQNSYNEQFF. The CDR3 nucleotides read TGTGCCAGCAGCGAACGACAGAACTCCTACAATGAGCAGTTCTTC.

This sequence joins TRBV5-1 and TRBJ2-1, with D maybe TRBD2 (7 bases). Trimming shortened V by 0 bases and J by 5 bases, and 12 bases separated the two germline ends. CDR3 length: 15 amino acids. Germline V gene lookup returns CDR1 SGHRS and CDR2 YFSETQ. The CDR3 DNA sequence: TGCGCCAGCAGCTTGGTGGGGGGGCTGCACAATGAGCAGTTCTTC. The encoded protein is CASSLVGGLHNEQFF.

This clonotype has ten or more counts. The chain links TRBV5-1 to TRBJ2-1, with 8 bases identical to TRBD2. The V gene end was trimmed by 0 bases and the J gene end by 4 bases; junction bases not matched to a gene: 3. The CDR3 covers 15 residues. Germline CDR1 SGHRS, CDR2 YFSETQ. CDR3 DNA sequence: TGCGCCAGCAGCTTGGTAGCGGGGTTATACAATGAGCAGTTCTTC. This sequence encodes CASSLVAGLYNEQFF. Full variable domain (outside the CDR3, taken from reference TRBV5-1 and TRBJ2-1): KAGVTQTPRYLIKTRGQQVTLSCSPISGHRSVSWYQQTPGQGLQFLFEYFSETQRNKGNFPGRFSGRQFSNSRSEMNVSTLELGDSALYLCASSLVAGLYNEQFFGPGTRLTVL.

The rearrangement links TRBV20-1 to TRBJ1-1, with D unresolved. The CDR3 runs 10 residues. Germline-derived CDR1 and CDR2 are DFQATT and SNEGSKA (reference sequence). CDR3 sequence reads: CALRWTEAFF. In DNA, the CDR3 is TGCGCTCTAAGATGGACTGAAGCTTTCTTT.

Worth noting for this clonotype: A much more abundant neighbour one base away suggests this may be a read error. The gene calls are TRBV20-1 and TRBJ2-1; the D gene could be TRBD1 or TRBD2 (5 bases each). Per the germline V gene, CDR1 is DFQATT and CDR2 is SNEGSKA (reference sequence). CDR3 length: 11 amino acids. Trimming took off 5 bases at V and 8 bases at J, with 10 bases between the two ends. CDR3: CSAGVGDEQFF. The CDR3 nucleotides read TGCAGTGCTGGAGTGGGGGATGAGCAGTTCTTC.

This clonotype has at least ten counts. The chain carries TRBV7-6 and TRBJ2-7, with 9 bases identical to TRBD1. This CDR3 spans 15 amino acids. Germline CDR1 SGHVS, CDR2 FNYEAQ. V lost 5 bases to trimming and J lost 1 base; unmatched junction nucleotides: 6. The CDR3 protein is CASSTGQGGSYEQYF. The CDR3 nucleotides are TGTGCCAGCAGCACGGGACAGGGCGGATCCTACGAGCAGTACTTC.

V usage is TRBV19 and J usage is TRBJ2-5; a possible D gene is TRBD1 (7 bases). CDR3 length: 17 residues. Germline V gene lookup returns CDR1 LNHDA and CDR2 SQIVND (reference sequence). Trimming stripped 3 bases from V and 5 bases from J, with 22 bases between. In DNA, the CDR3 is TGTGCCAGTAGTATGCGGGGCTGGACAGGAGGCATGGAGACCCAGTACTTC. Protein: CASSMRGWTGGMETQYF.

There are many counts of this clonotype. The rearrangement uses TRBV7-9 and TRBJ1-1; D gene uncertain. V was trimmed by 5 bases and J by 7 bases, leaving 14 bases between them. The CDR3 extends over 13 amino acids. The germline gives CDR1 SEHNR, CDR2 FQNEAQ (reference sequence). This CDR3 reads CASSKINTNEAFF. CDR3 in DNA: TGTGCCAGCAGCAAGATTAATACGAATGAAGCTTTCTTT.

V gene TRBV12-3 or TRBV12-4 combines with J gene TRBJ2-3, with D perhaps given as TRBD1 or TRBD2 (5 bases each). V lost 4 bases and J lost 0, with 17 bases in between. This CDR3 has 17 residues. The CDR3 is CASSSPLGVGSTDTQYF. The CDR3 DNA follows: TGTGCCAGCAGTTCACCGCTGGGGGTAGGGAGCACAGATACGCAGTATTTT.

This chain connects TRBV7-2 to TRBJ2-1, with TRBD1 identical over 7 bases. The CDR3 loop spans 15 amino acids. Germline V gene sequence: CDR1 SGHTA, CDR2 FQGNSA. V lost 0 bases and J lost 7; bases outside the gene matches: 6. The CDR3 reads CASSLAGTDQNEQFF. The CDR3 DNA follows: TGTGCCAGCAGCTTAGCCGGGACAGATCAAAATGAGCAGTTCTTC.

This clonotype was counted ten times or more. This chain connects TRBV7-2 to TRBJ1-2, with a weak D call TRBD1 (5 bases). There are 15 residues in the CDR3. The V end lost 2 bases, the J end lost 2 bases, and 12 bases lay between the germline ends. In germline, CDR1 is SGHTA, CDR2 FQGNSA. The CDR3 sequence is CASSLKPGANYGYTF. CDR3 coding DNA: TGTGCCAGCAGCTTAAAGCCTGGGGCGAACTATGGCTACACCTTC.

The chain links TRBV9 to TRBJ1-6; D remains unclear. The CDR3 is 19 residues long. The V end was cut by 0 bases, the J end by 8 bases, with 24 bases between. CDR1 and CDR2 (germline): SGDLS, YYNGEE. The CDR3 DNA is TGTGCCAGCAGCGTAGTTCCGGTCTTACCTAACCAGGAGTATTCACCCCTCCACTTT. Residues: CASSVVPVLPNQEYSPLHF.

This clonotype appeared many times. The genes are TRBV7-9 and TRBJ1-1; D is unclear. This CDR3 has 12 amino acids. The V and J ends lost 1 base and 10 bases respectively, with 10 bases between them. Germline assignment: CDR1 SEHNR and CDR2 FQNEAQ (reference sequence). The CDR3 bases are TGTGCCAGCAGCTTAGAGGGTGGTGGAGCTTTCTTT. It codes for CASSLEGGGAFF.

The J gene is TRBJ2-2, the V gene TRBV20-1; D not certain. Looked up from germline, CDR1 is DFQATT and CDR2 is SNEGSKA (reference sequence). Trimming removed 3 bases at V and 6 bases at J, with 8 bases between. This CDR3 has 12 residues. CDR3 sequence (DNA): TGCAGTGCTAGTAACTCACCCGGGGAGCTGTTTTTT. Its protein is CSASNSPGELFF.

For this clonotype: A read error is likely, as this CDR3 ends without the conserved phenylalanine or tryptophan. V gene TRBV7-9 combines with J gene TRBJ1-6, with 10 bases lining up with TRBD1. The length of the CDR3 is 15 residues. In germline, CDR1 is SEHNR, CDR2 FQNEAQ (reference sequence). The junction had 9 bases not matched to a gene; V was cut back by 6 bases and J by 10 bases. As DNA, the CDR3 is TGTGCCAGCAGGGACTCGGGACAGGGGTTCTCACCCCTCCACCTT. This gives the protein CASRDSGQGFSPLHL.

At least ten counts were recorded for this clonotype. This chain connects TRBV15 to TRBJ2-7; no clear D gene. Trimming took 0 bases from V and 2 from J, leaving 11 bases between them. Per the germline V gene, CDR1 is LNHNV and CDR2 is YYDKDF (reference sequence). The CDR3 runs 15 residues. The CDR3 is CATSREAIQPYEQYF. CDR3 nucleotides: TGTGCCACCAGCAGAGAAGCGATCCAACCCTACGAGCAGTACTTC.

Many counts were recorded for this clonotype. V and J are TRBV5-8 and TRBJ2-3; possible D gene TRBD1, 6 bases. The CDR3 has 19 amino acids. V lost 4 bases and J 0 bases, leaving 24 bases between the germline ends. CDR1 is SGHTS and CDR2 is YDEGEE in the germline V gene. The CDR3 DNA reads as TGTGCCAGCAGCGGATCCGGGACATGGTGGCCATCTAGCACAGATACGCAGTATTTT. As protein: CASSGSGTWWPSSTDTQYF.

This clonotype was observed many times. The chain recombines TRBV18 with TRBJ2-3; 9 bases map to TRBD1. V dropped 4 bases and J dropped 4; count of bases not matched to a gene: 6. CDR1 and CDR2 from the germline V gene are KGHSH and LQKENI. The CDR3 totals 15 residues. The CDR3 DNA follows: TGTGCCAGCTCACTACAGGGGGCGTACGCAGATACGCAGTATTTT. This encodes CASSLQGAYADTQYF.

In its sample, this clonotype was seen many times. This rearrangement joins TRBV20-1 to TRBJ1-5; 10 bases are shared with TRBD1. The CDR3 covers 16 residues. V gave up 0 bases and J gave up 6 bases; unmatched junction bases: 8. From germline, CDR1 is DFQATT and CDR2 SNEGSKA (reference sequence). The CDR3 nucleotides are TGCAGTGCTAGAGATGGGGACAGGGGTCTTGGTCAGCCCCAGCATTTT. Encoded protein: CSARDGDRGLGQPQHF.

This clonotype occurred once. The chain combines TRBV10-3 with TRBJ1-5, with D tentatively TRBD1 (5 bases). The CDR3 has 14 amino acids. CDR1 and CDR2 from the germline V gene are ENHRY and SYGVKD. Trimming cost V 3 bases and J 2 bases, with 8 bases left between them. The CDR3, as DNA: TGTGCCATCAGTGAATCGGGGGGCAATCAGCCCCAGCATTTT. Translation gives CAISESGGNQPQHF.